This TCR beta chain derives from a study of response to subunit inactivated influenza vaccine. Overall study findings and caveats: That few new T cells are recruited by each seasonal influenza vaccination was the authors' suggestion.

TCRdb used MiXCR to reprocess the RT-PCR reads, holding one entry per CDR3 protein. The sample shows fewer than 800,000 distinct CDR3 sequences, around a sixth of them seen only once. Turning to this clonotype: Antigen unknown.

The source is a man between 45 and 60 years old who received an inactivated influenza vaccine. Sequences were derived from PBMCs from blood, sampled 11 to 12 days after vaccination.

For the CDR3, the DNA is TGTGCCAGCAGTTTATTGGGGGGCAGAGGGAACACTGAAGCTTTCTTT. It is translated as CASSLLGGRGNTEAFF. The V and J genes are TRBV28 and TRBJ1-1; the D gene is possibly TRBD1 (6 bases). The length of the CDR3 is 16 residues. Trimming removed 1 base at V and 1 base at J, with 13 bases between. CDR1 is MDHEN, CDR2 SYDVKM, per germline.